This T cell receptor (beta chain) is from a study of T-cell reconstitution after alpha-beta-depleted transplantation in children. From germline, CDR1 is DFQATT and CDR2 SNEGSKA (reference sequence). This CDR3 has 12 residues. V was trimmed by 2 bases and J by 5 bases, leaving 9 bases between them. This clonotype was counted between two and nine times. Its target is unknown. Study results and caveats: Several hundred expanded graft clones reportedly supplied alpha-beta T cells about two months after transplant. TCRbeta diversity was high at day 60 in some patients (a result of surviving recipient T cells and thymic progenitors). T-cell numbers and diversity, one year after transplant, stemmed largely from T cells that were newly produced.

Unique molecular identifiers were incorporated during preparation of the TCRbeta library. Via MiXCR, TCRdb re-called the PCR reads, giving one row per CDR3 protein. The table includes 500,000 to 650,000 distinct CDR3 sequences, 13% detected once. The sequence came from a male patient aged 10 to 17 who had a stem cell transplant for acute myeloid leukemia, so the T cells may come from the graft donor. This sample comprised PBMCs, mostly from graft donor cells, obtained 360 days after TCRalphabeta/CD19-depleted stem cell transplant. The V call is TRBV20-1, the J call TRBJ2-5; D is ambiguous. In DNA, the CDR3 is TGCAGTGCTAGATCGGCCGCGGAGACCCAGTACTTC. It specifies CSARSAAETQYF.